This T cell receptor (beta chain) derives from a study of blood T cell repertoires in COVID-19. Study details: T cells, B-cell-depleted T cells, or PBMCs provided the cDNA or gDNA that served as material.

TCRdb keeps only in-frame clones here, not all; method: immunoSEQ multiplex PCR. The sample includes roughly 56,000 clones, approximately 88% of them seen just once. The TCR sequence derives from a human donor in a cohort sampled during active COVID-19. The material sequenced was peripheral blood.

The CDR3 sequence: CASSARGDQPQHF. The CDR3 DNA reads as TGTGCCAGTAGTGCCAGGGGAGATCAGCCCCAGCATTTT. The chain is built from TRBV19 and TRBJ1-5; perhaps TRBD1 as D (6 bases). The germline V and J ends were trimmed by 5 bases and 5 bases, with 10 bases remaining between them. Per germline, CDR1 LNHDA and CDR2 SQIVND (reference sequence). This CDR3 is 13 amino acids long.